The TCR beta chain under discussion was sequenced for a study of cytotoxic CD8 clonotypes in ibrutinib-treated CLL. As for the study in general: After median roughly 68 months, approximately 15 stayed in remission, about 12 progressed; responses about 24 partial, 2 complete.

About 2 micrograms of genomic DNA (from cryopreserved PBMCs) were used for TCR beta libraries. TCRdb's copy holds only in-frame clones and misses some; the assay was immunoSEQ multiplex PCR. The repertoire consists of about 24,000 clones, with 55% to 85% occurring once and the leading ten covering 40% to 50%. The clonotype comes from a human donor with chronic lymphocytic leukemia. Sequenced material: PBMCs, taken after 12 months of ibrutinib treatment.

CDR3 in amino acids: CASSQTGQSYEQYF. The CDR3 DNA is TGCGCCAGCAGCCAGACAGGACAGTCCTACGAGCAGTACTTC. V usage is TRBV4-3 and J usage is TRBJ2-7; possible D gene TRBD1, 6 bases. The germline gives CDR1 LGHNA, CDR2 YSLEER. Trimming left V 3 bases short and J 1 base short, with 10 bases between. The CDR3 extends over 14 amino acids.